Following are 10 T cell receptor beta chains from one sample sequenced in a study of CD8 T cells in ankylosing spondylitis. TCRdb redid the calling of the 5' RACE reads with MiXCR, one entry per CDR3 protein. The sample yields roughly 250,000 distinct CDR3 sequences, 8.6% seen once. The sample consisted of blood, either unsorted or a sorted T cell fraction (not recorded which). The receptors derive from a male donor with ankylosing spondylitis or in good health (not recorded which).

The sample holds many counts of this clonotype. This rearrangement joins TRBV10-3 to TRBJ1-2; a weak D match, TRBD1 (5 bases). The V end lost 6 bases, the J end lost 6 bases, and 20 bases lay between the germline ends. The CDR3 covers 15 residues. The V gene's germline CDR1 is ENHRY and CDR2 SYGVKD. The CDR3 loop is CAIRGGPYSSDGYTF. The CDR3, as DNA: TGTGCCATCAGGGGGGGACCGTACTCAAGTGATGGCTACACCTTC.

This clonotype was counted many times. Here the CDR3 DNA reads TGCAGTGCTAAGGAAACAGGGGAATGGGGTCGGGGCTACACCTTC. This encodes CSAKETGEWGRGYTF. This rearrangement joins TRBV20-1 to TRBJ1-2; the match to TRBD1 covers 7 bases. Looked up from germline, CDR1 is DFQATT and CDR2 is SNEGSKA (reference sequence). J gave up 8 bases and V 4 bases, and 16 bases lay outside the gene matches. The length of the CDR3 is 15 residues.

This clonotype has a count of ten or more. The chain uses TRBV12-3 or TRBV12-4 and TRBJ1-5; D gene uncertain. V was trimmed by 6 bases and J by 5 bases, leaving 17 bases between them. The CDR3 spans 15 residues. The CDR3, as DNA: TGTGCCAGCAGCCTAACTAGGCGGGGTGATCAGCCCCAGCATTTT. This encodes CASSLTRRGDQPQHF.

This clonotype has a count of ten or more. This chain uses TRBV12-3 or TRBV12-4 with TRBJ1-1; a weak D match, TRBD1 (6 bases). V was cut by 5 bases and J by 4 bases, with 14 bases left in between. This CDR3 has 14 residues. CDR3 residues: CASSTRQAVTEAFF. The CDR3 DNA is TGTGCCAGCAGTACCCGACAGGCAGTCACTGAAGCTTTCTTT.

This clonotype has a count of ten or more. This chain joins TRBV7-2 and TRBJ1-1; D uncertain. The germline gives CDR1 SGHTA, CDR2 FQGNSA. The V gene lost 4 bases and the J gene lost 1 base, with 7 bases spanning the gap. There are 13 residues in the CDR3. The CDR3 reads CASSWEKNTEAFF. The CDR3 DNA reads as TGTGCCAGCAGCTGGGAAAAGAACACTGAAGCTTTCTTT. Drawing the rest from reference TRBV7-2 and TRBJ1-1, the complete variable domain is GAGVSQSPSNKVTEKGKDVELRCDPISGHTALYWYRQSLGQGLEFLIYFQGNSAPDKSGLPSDRFSAERTGGSVSTLTIQRTQQEDSAVYLCASSWEKNTEAFFGQGTRLTVV.

Only one count was recorded for this clonotype. A read error may be the cause here, since a much bigger clone is one base away. Because the CDR3 is missing its conserved closing phenylalanine or tryptophan, this is likely a read error. The V call is TRBV12-3 or TRBV12-4, the J call TRBJ2-7; 12 positions match TRBD1. V gave up 3 bases and J gave up 6 bases; unmatched junction bases: 3. This CDR3 has 14 residues. The CDR3 DNA reads TGTGCCAGCAGTTTTAGGGACAGGGGGCTCGAGCAGTACATC. Its translation is CASSFRDRGLEQYI.

This clonotype occurred many times. The chain is built from TRBV12-3 or TRBV12-4 and TRBJ1-1; possible D gene TRBD1, 5 bases. CDR3 length: 12 amino acids. The V end was cut by 3 bases, the J end by 6 bases, with 8 bases between. CDR3 in amino acids: CASSFPGAEAFF. The CDR3 coding sequence is TGTGCCAGCAGTTTCCCGGGGGCTGAAGCTTTCTTT.

In its sample, this clonotype was seen many times. V and J are TRBV12-3 or TRBV12-4 and TRBJ2-1; TRBD1 is a possible D gene (6 bases). V lost 1 base, J lost 15 bases, and 13 bases lay in between. This CDR3 has 12 residues. CDR3 sequence: CASSLGGQGRFF. CDR3 nucleotide sequence: TGTGCCAGCAGTTTAGGGGGGCAAGGTCGGTTCTTC.

This clonotype was seen at least ten times. The chain has TRBV4-1 and TRBJ2-3; 7 nucleotides match TRBD2. CDR1 and CDR2 from the germline V gene are MGHRA and YSYEKL. There are 18 residues in the CDR3. J was trimmed by 0 bases and V by 1 base; bases with no gene match: 10. The CDR3 coding sequence is TGCGCCAGCAGCCAAGGAGGGAGGGCTCGAACTAGCACAGATACGCAGTATTTT. Protein product: CASSQGGRARTSTDTQYF.

This clonotype was found many times. V and J are TRBV15 and TRBJ2-7; no clear D gene. The CDR3 runs 13 residues. CDR1 LNHNV and CDR2 YYDKDF come from the germline V gene (reference sequence). V lost 0 bases and J 4 bases, leaving 7 bases between the germline ends. DNA for the CDR3: TGTGCCACCAGCAGAGATGCCGGTTACGAGCAGTACTTC. Protein sequence: CATSRDAGYEQYF.